Detailed here is one T cell receptor (beta chain). The antigen is undetermined. The data were taken from a study of T-cell memory formation after mild COVID-19. Study-wide background: Clusters of TCRs were largely donor specific. Findings and limits, study-wide: Confirmation of SARS-CoV-2 specificity was lacking for second-wave clones peaking day 37. Researchers report contracting CD4+ clones mostly in CM and EM, with CD8+ clones in EMRA.

CDR3 length: 14 amino acids. Germline values: CDR1 SNHLY, CDR2 FYNNEI. Trimming removed 7 bases from V and 2 bases from J, with 14 bases in between. 5'RACE primed from the constant segment yielded TCR alpha and TCR beta cDNA libraries bearing sample barcodes and UMIs. In TCRdb, the 5' RACE reads were re-called with MiXCR into one record per CDR3 protein. The profile shows about 250,000 distinct CDR3 sequences, approximately 15% of them singletons. The TCR was taken from an adult woman who had mild COVID-19 (a few samples of this study predate the infection). Cell type and time point are not known. V gene TRBV2 combines with J gene TRBJ1-2; D gene ambiguous. The sample comprised PBMCs or a T cell subset sorted from them (not recorded which). CDR3 nucleotide sequence: TGTGCCAGCACCCCCCTAACTCAGAACTATGGCTACACCTTC. It translates to CASTPLTQNYGYTF.